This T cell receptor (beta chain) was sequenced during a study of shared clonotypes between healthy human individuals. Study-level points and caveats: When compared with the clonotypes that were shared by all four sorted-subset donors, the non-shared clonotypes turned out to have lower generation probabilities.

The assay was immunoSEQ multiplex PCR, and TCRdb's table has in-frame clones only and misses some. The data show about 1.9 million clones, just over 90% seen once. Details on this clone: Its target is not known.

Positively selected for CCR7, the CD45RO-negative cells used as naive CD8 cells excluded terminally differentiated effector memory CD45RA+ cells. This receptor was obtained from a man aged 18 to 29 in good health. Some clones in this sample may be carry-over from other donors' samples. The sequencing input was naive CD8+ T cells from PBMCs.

As DNA, the CDR3 is TGCAGCGCGATTCCGGGACAGGGCCACTACGAGCAGTACTTC. Translating gives CSAIPGQGHYEQYF. The chain links TRBV29-1 to TRBJ2-7; 9 positions match TRBD1. Trimming took 7 bases from V and 3 from J; bases not matched to a gene: 10. CDR1 is SQVTM, CDR2 ANQGSEA, per germline. The CDR3 runs 14 residues.